The subject of this entry is one T cell receptor (beta chain). This sample was included in a study of blood T cell repertoires in COVID-19. About the research overall: From T cells, B-cell-depleted T cells, or PBMCs came the material, which was cDNA or gDNA.

TCRdb's copy holds only in-frame clones and misses some; the assay was immunoSEQ multiplex PCR. The table includes about 480,000 clones, around 90% detected once. The CDR3 covers 14 residues. J lost 5 bases, V lost 5 bases, and 2 bases had no gene match. Germline V gene sequence: CDR1 MDHEN, CDR2 SYDVKM. This sequence joins TRBV28 and TRBJ1-5; 11 bases match TRBD1. The TCR was taken from a woman between 18 and 29 years old with acute COVID-19. The sample consisted of PBMCs or T cells enriched from blood (not recorded which). The chain's CDR3 is CASSRTGGYQPQHF. The CDR3 nucleotides read TGTGCCAGCAGTCGGACAGGGGGCTATCAGCCCCAGCATTTT.